A single sample gave rise to the 2 T cell receptor beta chains below, sequenced in a study of T cells in Graves' hyperthyroidism and ophthalmopathy. Using RNA transcripts as the source, TCR beta CDR3 regions were amplified. The HTBI primer set was used in a first-round RT-PCR of the TCR CDR3. TCRdb passed the multiplex PCR reads through MiXCR, listing each CDR3 protein once. The sample lists about 840,000 distinct CDR3 sequences; 38% were seen once. The sequencing sample was made of blood. These receptors all stem from a young man with Graves' hyperthyroidism.

This clonotype appeared many times. CDR3 in amino acids: CASGAGQNYEQYF. The CDR3 region has the DNA TGTGCCAGCGGGGCCGGACAGAACTACGAGCAGTACTTC. The rearrangement joins TRBV19 to TRBJ2-7, with a weak D call TRBD1 (6 bases). The CDR3 spans 13 residues. Germline V gene data show CDR1 as LNHDA and CDR2 as SQIVND (reference sequence). V shed 9 bases and J shed 3 bases, with 15 bases lying between them.

The chain combines TRBV7-4 with TRBJ2-2; D tentatively reads TRBD1 or TRBD2 (5 bases each). Trimming shortened V by 1 base and J by 1 base, and 7 bases separated the two germline ends. The CDR3 sequence is 15 residues long. CDR1 SGHVT and CDR2 SQSDAQ come from the germline V gene. This CDR3 reads CASSLVGVNTGELFF. CDR3 bases: TGTGCCAGCAGCTTAGTGGGGGTGAACACCGGGGAGCTGTTTTTT. The variable domain in full, with the rest retrieved from reference TRBV7-4 and TRBJ2-2, is GAGVSQSPRYKVAKRGRDVALRCDSISGHVTLYWYRQTLGQGSEVLTYSQSDAQRDKSGRPSGRFSAERPERSVSTLKIQRTEQGDSAVYLCASSLVGVNTGELFFGEGSRLTVL.